The sequence of this T cell receptor (beta chain) was determined in a study of OX40 agonist ivuxolimab in advanced cancers. Assay used: immunoSEQ multiplex PCR; TCRdb lists only in-frame clones, some missing. The data show around 30,000 clones, with roughly 79% seen just once and roughly a fifth held by the top ten. Per germline, CDR1 LNHDA and CDR2 SQIVND (reference sequence). Between the trimmed V and J ends, which lost 3 bases and 0 bases, there was a span of 3 bases. CDR3 length: 14 amino acids. The TCR comes from an adult with an advanced solid tumor such as melanoma, head and neck, liver or kidney cancer. The specimen comprised CD4+ or CD8+ T cells sorted from blood, sampled in a trial of the OX40 agonist ivuxolimab. The rearrangement uses TRBV19 and TRBJ2-6; unclear D gene. CDR3 DNA: TGTGCCAGTAGTATGGTCTCTGGGGCCAACGTCCTGACTTTC. Translated, it gives CASSMVSGANVLTF.